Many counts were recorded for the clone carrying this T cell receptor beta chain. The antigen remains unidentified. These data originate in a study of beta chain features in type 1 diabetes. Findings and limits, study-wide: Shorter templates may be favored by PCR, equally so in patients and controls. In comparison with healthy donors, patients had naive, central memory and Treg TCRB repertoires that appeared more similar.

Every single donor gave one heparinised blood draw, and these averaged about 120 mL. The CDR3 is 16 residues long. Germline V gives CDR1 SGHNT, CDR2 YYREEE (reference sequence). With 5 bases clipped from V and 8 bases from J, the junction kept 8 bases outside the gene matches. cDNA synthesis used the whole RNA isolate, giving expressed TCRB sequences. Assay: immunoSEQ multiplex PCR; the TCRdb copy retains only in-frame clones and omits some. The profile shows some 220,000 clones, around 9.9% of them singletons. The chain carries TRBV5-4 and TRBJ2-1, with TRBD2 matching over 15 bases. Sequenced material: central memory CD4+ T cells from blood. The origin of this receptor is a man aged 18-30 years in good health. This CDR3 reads CASSFGLAGGLYEQFF. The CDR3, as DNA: TGTGCCAGCAGTTTCGGACTAGCGGGAGGGCTCTATGAGCAGTTCTTC.